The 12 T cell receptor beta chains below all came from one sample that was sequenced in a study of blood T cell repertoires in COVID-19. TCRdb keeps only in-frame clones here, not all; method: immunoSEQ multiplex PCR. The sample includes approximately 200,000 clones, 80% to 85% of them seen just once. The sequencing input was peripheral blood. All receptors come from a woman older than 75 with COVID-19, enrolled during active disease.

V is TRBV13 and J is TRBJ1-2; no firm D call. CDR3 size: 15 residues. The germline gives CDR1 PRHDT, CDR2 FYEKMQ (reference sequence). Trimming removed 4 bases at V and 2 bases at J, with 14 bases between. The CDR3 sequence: CASSYLLDLNYGYTF. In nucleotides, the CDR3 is TGTGCCAGCAGCTACTTACTGGACTTAAACTATGGCTACACCTTC.

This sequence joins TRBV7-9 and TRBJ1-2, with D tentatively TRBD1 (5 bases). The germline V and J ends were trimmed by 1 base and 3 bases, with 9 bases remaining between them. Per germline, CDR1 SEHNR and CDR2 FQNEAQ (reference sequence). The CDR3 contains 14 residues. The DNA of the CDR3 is TGTGCCAGCAGCTTAGAGACAGACTACTATGGCTACACCTTC. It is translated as CASSLETDYYGYTF.

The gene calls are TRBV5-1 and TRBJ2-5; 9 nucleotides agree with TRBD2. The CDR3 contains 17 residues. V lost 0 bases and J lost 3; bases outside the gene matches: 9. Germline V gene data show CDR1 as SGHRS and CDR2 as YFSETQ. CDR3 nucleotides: TGCGCCAGCAGCTTGGTGGCTAGCGGGGCCGGTAAAGAGACCCAGTACTTC. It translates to CASSLVASGAGKETQYF.

CDR3 in amino acids: CASSSLRTGTYEQYF. In DNA form, the CDR3 reads TGTGCCAGCAGCTCTTTACGGACAGGGACCTACGAGCAGTACTTC. V and J are TRBV7-8 and TRBJ2-7; 8 bases are a match to TRBD1. The CDR3 spans 15 residues. Germline V gives CDR1 SGHVS, CDR2 FQNEAQ. The ends lost 4 bases at V and 2 bases at J; junction bases unmatched: 7.

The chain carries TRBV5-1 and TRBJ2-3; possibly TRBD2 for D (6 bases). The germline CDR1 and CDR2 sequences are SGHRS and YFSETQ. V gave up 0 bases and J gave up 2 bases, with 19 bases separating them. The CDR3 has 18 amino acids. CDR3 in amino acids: CASSLDPGAGGSTDTQYF. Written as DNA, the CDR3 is TGCGCCAGCAGCTTGGATCCGGGAGCCGGGGGTTCCACAGATACGCAGTATTTT.

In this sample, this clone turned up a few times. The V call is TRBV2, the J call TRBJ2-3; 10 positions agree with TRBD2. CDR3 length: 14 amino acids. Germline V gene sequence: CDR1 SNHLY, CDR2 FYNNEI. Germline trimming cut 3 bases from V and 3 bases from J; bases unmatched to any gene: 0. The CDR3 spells CASSEGLATDTQYF. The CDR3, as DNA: TGTGCCAGCAGTGAGGGACTAGCGACAGATACGCAGTATTTT.

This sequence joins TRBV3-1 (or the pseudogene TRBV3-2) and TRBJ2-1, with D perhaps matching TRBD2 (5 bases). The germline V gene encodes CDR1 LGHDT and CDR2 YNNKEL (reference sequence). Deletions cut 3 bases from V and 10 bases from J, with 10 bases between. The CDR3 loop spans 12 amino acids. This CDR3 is CASSHRTGEQFF. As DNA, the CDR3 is TGTGCCAGCAGCCATCGGACTGGGGAGCAGTTCTTC.

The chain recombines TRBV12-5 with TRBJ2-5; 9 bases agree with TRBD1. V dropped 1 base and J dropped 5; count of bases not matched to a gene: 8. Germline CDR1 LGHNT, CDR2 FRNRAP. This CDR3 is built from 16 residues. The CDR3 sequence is CASGLGQGGTRETQYF. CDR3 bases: TGTGCTAGTGGTTTGGGACAGGGGGGAACTCGCGAGACCCAGTACTTC.

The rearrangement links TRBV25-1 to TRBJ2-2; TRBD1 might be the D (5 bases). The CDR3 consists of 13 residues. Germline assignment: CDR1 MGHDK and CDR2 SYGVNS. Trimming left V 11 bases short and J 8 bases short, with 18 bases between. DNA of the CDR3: TGTGCCGCCAGTCGGCAGGGCCTAGGGGAGCTGTTTTTT. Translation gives CAASRQGLGELFF.

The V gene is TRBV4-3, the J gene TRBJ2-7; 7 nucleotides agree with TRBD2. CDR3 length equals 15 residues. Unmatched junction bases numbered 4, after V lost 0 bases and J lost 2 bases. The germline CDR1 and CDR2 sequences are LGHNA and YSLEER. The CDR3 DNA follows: TGCGCCAGCAGCCAAGAGCGGGGGTTGGCCTACGAGCAGTACTTC. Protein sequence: CASSQERGLAYEQYF.

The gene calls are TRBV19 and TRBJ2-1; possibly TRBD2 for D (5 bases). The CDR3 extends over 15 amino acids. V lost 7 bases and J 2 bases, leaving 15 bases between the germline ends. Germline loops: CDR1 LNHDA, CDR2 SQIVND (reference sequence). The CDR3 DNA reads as TGTGCCAGTACCATCGAGGGAGAGCCCTACAATGAGCAGTTCTTC. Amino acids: CASTIEGEPYNEQFF.

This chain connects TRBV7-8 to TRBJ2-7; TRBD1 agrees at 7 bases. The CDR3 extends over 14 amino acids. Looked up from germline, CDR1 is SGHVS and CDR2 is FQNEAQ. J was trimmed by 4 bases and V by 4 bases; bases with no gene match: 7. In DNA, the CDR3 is TGTGCCAGCAGCTATGGACAGGATTATTACGAGCAGTACTTC. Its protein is CASSYGQDYYEQYF.